Listed here are 14 T cell receptor beta chains from one sample, sequenced in a study of post-analysis software for immune sequencing data. Unique molecular identifiers tagged the TCR beta cDNA libraries. TCRdb reprocessed the PCR reads via MiXCR and lists one record per CDR3 protein. In the table there are 170,000 or so distinct CDR3 sequences, around 28% of which are singletons. These receptors are not linked to any known antigen. General observations from the study: In patients, TRBV5-6, TRBV5-1 and TRBV20-1 belonged to 4 or 5 TRBV segments found more frequently than in controls.

The sequenced sample was blood. The receptors come from a girl aged 10-17 years with multiple sclerosis.

The gene calls are TRBV6-1 and TRBJ2-3, with D unclear. From germline, CDR1 is MNHNS and CDR2 SASEGT. CDR3 size: 12 residues. The V and J ends lost 10 bases and 4 bases respectively, with 12 bases between them. The DNA for the CDR3 is TGTGCCATCGAGGTGGGCCCAGATACGCAGTATTTT. Translated, it gives CAIEVGPDTQYF.

Details on this clonotype: This clone may be a read error of a much larger clone one base away. DNA of the CDR3: TGTGCCAGCAGCCACCCCGAGGACGGCGACTGCGAGCAGTACTTC. It encodes CASSHPEDGDCEQYF. The rearrangement uses TRBV7-3 and TRBJ2-7, with D unclear. This CDR3 region has 15 residues. Between the trimmed V and J ends, which lost 5 bases and 6 bases, there was a span of 20 bases. Germline CDR1 reads SGHTA; CDR2 reads FQGTGA.

This clonotype was seen more than once but under ten times. The chain joins TRBV20-1 to TRBJ2-2; perhaps TRBD2 as D (7 bases). The CDR3 covers 15 residues. V lost 6 bases, J lost 5 bases, and 19 bases lay in between. Looked up from germline, CDR1 is DFQATT and CDR2 is SNEGSKA (reference sequence). In DNA, the CDR3 is TGCAGTGCCCCCAGGGAGGGGGTGGGGACCGGGGAGCTGTTTTTT. Its translation is CSAPREGVGTGELFF.

This rearrangement joins TRBV20-1 to TRBJ2-1; either TRBD1 or TRBD2 may supply D (6 bases each). The CDR3 is 12 residues long. Germline CDR1 DFQATT, CDR2 SNEGSKA (reference sequence). V lost 5 bases, J lost 5 bases, and 10 bases lay in between. CDR3 sequence: CSAGGGNNEQFF. The CDR3 nucleotides read TGCAGTGCTGGAGGGGGAAACAATGAGCAGTTCTTC.

This clonotype appeared once. The genes are TRBV6-6 and TRBJ2-7; 10 bases are a match to TRBD1. The V and J ends lost 7 bases and 2 bases, in that order; junction bases with no gene match: 5. Germline CDR1 is MNHNY and CDR2 is SVGAGI (reference sequence). CDR3 length: 14 amino acids. The CDR3 nucleotides are TGTGCCAGCACCTCGGACAGGGGGGCCTACGAGCAGTACTTC. It is translated as CASTSDRGAYEQYF.

On this clonotype itself: This could be a read error, since a much larger clone is one nucleotide away. The J gene is TRBJ2-3, the V gene TRBV4-1; D is uncertain. V lost 1 base and J lost 14, with 16 bases in between. The CDR3 is made up of 13 amino acids. Germline lookup yields CDR1 MGHRA and CDR2 YSYEKL. CDR3 DNA: TGCGCCAGCAGCCAAGTGAGGTCAGAAAAACTGTATTTT. Protein: CASSQVRSEKLYF.

V gene TRBV25-1 combines with J gene TRBJ1-1; D may be TRBD1 (5 bases). Trimming removed 0 bases at V and 0 bases at J, with 17 bases between. There are 18 residues in the CDR3. Germline V lookup: CDR1 MGHDK, CDR2 SYGVNS. The CDR3: CASSEYYGGGGMNTEAFF. The CDR3 coding sequence is TGTGCCAGCAGTGAATATTATGGGGGAGGTGGCATGAACACTGAAGCTTTCTTT.

This clonotype occurred a few times. This sequence may be a read error, since a much larger clone differs from it by one base. The chain couples TRBV15 to TRBJ2-5; tentatively, D is TRBD2 (5 bases). The J call is doubtful: the DNA matches TRBJ2-7 better. The CDR3 contains 13 residues. In germline, CDR1 is LNHNV, CDR2 YYDKDF (reference sequence). The CDR3 region has the DNA TGTGCCACCGGCAGTAGCGTGCGGAACGAGCAGTACTTC. As protein: CATGSSVRNEQYF.

The chain links TRBV18 to TRBJ2-5; D is unresolved. V was pared by 2 bases and J by 3 bases, with 10 bases between. The germline CDR1 and CDR2 sequences are KGHSH and LQKENI. The CDR3 is 14 residues long. Here the CDR3 reads CASSPIPGEETQYF. CDR3 nucleotides: TGTGCCAGCTCACCAATCCCCGGCGAAGAGACCCAGTACTTC. The variable domain in full, with the rest retrieved from reference TRBV18 and TRBJ2-5, is NAGVMQNPRHLVRRRGQEARLRCSPMKGHSHVYWYRQLPEEGLKFMVYLQKENIIDESGMPKERFSAEFPKEGPSILRIQQVVRGDSAAYFCASSPIPGEETQYFGPGTRLLVL.

The chain couples TRBV6-5 to TRBJ2-2; 9 bases match TRBD2. V shed 6 bases, J shed 5 bases, and the junction held 7 bases outside the gene matches. The CDR3 is 15 residues long. In germline, CDR1 is MNHEY, CDR2 SVGAGI. CDR3 protein: CASREVAGVTGELFF. In DNA form, the CDR3 reads TGTGCCAGCAGGGAAGTAGCGGGAGTAACCGGGGAGCTGTTTTTT.

As concerns this clonotype: Mismatch with germline at one junction end may stem from a read error. The CDR3 region is CASSQEGGPYGQYF. The CDR3 DNA follows: TGTGCCAGCAGCCAAGAGGGAGGGCCCTACGGGCAGTACTTC. V usage is TRBV6-5 and J usage is TRBJ2-7; 7 bases agree with TRBD2. In germline, CDR1 is MNHEY, CDR2 SVGAGI. The CDR3 consists of 14 residues.

On this clonotype: Being one base from a much bigger clone, this may be a read error. The chain links TRBV29-1 to TRBJ2-3; 7 bases agree with TRBD2. The CDR3 is 14 residues long. CDR1 and CDR2 (germline): SQVTM, ANQGSEA. The CDR3 reads CSVELWGGSDTRYF. DNA of the CDR3: TGCAGCGTTGAACTCTGGGGGGGGTCCGATACGCGGTATTTT.

The chain recombines TRBV2 with TRBJ2-3; 10 positions agree with TRBD1. Trimming removed 4 bases from V and 3 bases from J; junction bases left unmatched: 4. This CDR3 contains 15 residues. The germline V gene encodes CDR1 SNHLY and CDR2 FYNNEI. In DNA form, the CDR3 reads TGTGCCAGCAGTGCCGGACAGGGGGGGACAGATACGCAGTATTTT. This codes for CASSAGQGGTDTQYF.

This clonotype was counted many times. The V and J genes are TRBV14 and TRBJ2-7; D uncertain. Germline loops: CDR1 SGHDN, CDR2 FVKESK. There are 12 residues in the CDR3. The V end lost 4 bases, the J end lost 0 bases, and 4 bases lay between the germline ends. As DNA, the CDR3 is TGTGCCAGCAGCCTCCCCTCCTACGAGCAGTACTTC. Translating it yields CASSLPSYEQYF.